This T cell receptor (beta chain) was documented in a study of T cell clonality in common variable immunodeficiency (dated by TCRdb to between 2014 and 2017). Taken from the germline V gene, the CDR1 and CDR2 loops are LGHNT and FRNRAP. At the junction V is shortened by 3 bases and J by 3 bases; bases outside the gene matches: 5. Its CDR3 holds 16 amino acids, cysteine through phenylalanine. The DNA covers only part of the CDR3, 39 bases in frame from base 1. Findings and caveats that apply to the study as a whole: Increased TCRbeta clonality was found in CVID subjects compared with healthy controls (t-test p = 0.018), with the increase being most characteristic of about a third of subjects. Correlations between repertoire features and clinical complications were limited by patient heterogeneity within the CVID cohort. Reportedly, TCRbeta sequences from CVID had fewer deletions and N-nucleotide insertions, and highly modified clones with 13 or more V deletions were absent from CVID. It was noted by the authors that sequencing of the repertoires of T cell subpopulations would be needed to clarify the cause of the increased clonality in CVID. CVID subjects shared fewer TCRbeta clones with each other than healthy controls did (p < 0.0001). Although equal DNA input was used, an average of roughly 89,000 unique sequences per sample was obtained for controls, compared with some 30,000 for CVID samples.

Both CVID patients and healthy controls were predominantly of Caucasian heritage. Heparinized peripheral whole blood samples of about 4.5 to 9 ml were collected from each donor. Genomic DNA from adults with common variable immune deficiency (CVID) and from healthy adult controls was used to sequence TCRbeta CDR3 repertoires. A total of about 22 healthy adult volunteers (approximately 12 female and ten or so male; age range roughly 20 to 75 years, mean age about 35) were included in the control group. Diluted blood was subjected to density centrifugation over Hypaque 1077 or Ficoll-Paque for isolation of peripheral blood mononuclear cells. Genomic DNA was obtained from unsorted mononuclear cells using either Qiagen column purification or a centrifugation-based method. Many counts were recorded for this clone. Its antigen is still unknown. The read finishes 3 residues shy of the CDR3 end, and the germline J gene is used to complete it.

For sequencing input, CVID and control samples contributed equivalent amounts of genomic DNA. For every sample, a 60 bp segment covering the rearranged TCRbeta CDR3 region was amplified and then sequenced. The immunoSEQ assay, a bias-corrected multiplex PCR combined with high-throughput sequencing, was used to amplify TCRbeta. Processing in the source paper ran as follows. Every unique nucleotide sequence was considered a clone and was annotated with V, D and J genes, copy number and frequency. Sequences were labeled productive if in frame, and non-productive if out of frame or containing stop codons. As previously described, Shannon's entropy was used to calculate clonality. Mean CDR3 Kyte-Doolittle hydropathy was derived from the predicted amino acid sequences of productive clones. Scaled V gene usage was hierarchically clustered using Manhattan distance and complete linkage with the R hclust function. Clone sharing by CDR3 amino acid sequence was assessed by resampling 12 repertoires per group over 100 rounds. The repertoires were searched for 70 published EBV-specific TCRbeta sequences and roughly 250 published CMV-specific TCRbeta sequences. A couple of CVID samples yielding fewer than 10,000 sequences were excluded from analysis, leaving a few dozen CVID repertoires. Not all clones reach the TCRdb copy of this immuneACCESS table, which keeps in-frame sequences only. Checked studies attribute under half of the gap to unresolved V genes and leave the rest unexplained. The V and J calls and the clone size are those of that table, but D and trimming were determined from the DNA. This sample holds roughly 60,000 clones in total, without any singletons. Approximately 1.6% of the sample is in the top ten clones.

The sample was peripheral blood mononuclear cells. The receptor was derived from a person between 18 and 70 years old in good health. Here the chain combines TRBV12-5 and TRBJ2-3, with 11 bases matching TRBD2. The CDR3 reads CASGFTSGSWTDTQYF. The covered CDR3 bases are TGTGCTAGTGGTTTTACTAGCGGGAGTTGGACAGATACG.